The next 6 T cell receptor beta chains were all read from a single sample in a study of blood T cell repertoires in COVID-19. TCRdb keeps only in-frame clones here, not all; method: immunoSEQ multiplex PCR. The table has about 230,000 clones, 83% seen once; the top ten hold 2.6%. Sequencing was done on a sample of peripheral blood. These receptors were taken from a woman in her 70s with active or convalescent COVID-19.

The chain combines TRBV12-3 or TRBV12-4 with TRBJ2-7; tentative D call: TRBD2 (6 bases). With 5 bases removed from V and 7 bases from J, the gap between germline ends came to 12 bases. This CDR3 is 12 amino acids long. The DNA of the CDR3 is TGTGCCAGCAGTCCCTTCGCGGGGGAGCAGTACTTC. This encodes CASSPFAGEQYF.

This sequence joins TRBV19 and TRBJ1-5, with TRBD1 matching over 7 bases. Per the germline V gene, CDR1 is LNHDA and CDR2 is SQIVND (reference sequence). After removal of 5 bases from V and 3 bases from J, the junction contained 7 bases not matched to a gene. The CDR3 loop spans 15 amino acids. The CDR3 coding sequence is TGTGCCAGTAGTTTCCGGGACAGATTCAATCAGCCCCAGCATTTT. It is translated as CASSFRDRFNQPQHF.

CDR3: CATNPGGQDTQYF. In DNA, the CDR3 is TGTGCCACCAATCCCGGAGGTCAAGATACGCAGTATTTT. This chain uses TRBV10-3 with TRBJ2-3, with D possibly matching TRBD2 (5 bases). The CDR3 loop spans 13 amino acids. V was cut by 10 bases and J by 5 bases, with 16 bases left in between. Germline V gives CDR1 ENHRY, CDR2 SYGVKD.

DNA for the CDR3: TGTGCCAGCAGCTTAGGGCCTACAGTGAACACTGAAGCTTTCTTT. The encoded protein is CASSLGPTVNTEAFF. The genes are TRBV7-6 and TRBJ1-1; D uncertain. Germline lookup yields CDR1 SGHVS and CDR2 FNYEAQ. The CDR3 is 15 amino acids. The germline V and J ends were trimmed by 1 base and 0 bases, with 9 bases remaining between them.

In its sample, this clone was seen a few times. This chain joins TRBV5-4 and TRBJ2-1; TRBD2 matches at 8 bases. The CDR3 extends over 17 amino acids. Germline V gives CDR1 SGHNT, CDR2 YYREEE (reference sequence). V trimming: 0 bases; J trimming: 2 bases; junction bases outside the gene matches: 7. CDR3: CASSLVGGGTPYNEQFF. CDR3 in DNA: TGTGCCAGCAGCTTGGTGGGCGGGGGGACTCCCTACAATGAGCAGTTCTTC. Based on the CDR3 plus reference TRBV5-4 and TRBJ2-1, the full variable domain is ETGVTQSPTHLIKTRGQQVTLRCSSQSGHNTVSWYQQALGQGPQFIFQYYREEENGRGNFPPRFSGLQFPNYSSELNVNALELDDSALYLCASSLVGGGTPYNEQFFGPGTRLTVL.

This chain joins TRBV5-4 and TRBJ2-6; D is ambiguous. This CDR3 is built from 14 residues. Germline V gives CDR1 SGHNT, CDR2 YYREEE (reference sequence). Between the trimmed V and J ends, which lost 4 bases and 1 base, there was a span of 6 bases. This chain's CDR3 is CASSQDSGANVLTF. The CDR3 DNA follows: TGTGCCAGCAGCCAGGATTCTGGGGCCAACGTCCTGACTTTC.